This T cell receptor (beta chain) emerged from a study of OX40 agonist ivuxolimab in advanced cancers. Study-wide context: Patients were treated with ivuxolimab, an agonistic anti-OX40 (CD134) antibody. Study-level points and caveats: Those patients achieving a partial response at 0.1-3.0 mg/kg showed among the lowest clonal expansion.

Sequenced by immunoSEQ multiplex PCR; TCRdb stores in-frame clones only, minus some. Seen here are under 50,000 clones, around 80% observed once, and the top ten hold approximately 12%. On this clone: Its antigen is still unknown.

The TCR was taken from an adult with an advanced solid tumor such as melanoma, head and neck, liver or kidney cancer. The sequencing used CD4+ or CD8+ T cells sorted from blood, collected in a trial of the OX40 agonist ivuxolimab.

The CDR3: CASSWTGHTGELFF. CDR3 in DNA: TGCGCCAGCAGCTGGACAGGGCACACCGGGGAGCTGTTTTTT. The rearrangement joins TRBV5-1 to TRBJ2-2; 8 bases map to TRBD1. Per germline, CDR1 SGHRS and CDR2 YFSETQ. CDR3 length: 14 amino acids. The ends lost 3 bases at V and 3 bases at J; junction bases unmatched: 1. Full variable domain (missing parts from reference TRBV5-1 and TRBJ2-2): KAGVTQTPRYLIKTRGQQVTLSCSPISGHRSVSWYQQTPGQGLQFLFEYFSETQRNKGNFPGRFSGRQFSNSRSEMNVSTLELGDSALYLCASSWTGHTGELFFGEGSRLTVL.